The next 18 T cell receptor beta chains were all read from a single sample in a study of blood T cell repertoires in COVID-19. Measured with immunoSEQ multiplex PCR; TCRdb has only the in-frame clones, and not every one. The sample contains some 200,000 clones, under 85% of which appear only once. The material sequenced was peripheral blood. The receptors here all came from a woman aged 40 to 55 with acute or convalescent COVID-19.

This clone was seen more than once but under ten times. The CDR3, as DNA: TGTGCCAGCAGCTCCATACTGGAGTTCAATGAGCAGTTCTTC. It translates to CASSSILEFNEQFF. The chain carries TRBV5-4 and TRBJ2-1; no reliable D call. The V gene lost 3 bases and the J gene lost 6 bases, with 13 bases spanning the gap. Germline lookup yields CDR1 SGHNT and CDR2 YYREEE (reference sequence). CDR3 length equals 14 residues.

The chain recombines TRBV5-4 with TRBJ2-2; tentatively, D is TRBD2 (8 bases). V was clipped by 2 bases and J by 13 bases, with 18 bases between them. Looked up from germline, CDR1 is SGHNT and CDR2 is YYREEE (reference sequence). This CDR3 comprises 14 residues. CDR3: CASSFRTGREGLFF. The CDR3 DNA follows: TGTGCCAGCAGCTTCCGGACAGGACGGGAGGGGCTGTTTTTT.

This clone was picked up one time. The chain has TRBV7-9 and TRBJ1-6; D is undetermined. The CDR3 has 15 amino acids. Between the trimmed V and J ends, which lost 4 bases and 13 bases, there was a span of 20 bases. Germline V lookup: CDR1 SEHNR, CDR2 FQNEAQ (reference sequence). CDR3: CASSSSQIPLGPLHF. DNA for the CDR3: TGTGCCAGCAGCTCATCACAGATCCCCCTTGGGCCCCTCCACTTT.

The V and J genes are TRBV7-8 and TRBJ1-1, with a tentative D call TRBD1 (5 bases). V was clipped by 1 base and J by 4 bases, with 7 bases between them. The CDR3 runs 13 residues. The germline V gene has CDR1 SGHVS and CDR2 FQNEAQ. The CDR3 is CASSLVGVTEAFF. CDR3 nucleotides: TGTGCCAGCAGCTTAGTAGGGGTCACTGAAGCTTTCTTT. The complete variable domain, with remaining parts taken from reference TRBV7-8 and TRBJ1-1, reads GAGVSQSPRYKVAKRGQDVALRCDPISGHVSLFWYQQALGQGPEFLTYFQNEAQLDKSGLPSDRFFAERPEGSVSTLKIQRTQQEDSAVYLCASSLVGVTEAFFGQGTRLTVV.

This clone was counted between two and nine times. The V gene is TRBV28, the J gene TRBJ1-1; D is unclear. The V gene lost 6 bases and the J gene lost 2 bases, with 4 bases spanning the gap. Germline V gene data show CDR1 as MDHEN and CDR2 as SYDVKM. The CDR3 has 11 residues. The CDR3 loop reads CASSPNTEAFF. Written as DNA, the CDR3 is TGTGCCAGCAGCCCAAACACTGAAGCTTTCTTT.

The CDR3 DNA reads as TGTGCCAGCTCACCCGGGGGACAGGGGTCGACCCTCGCGTATTATGGCTACACCTTC. This translates into CASSPGGQGSTLAYYGYTF. The chain employs TRBV18 and TRBJ1-2; 10 bases map to TRBD1. Per the germline V gene, CDR1 is KGHSH and CDR2 is LQKENI. The CDR3 contains 19 residues. V gave up 3 bases and J gave up 5 bases; unmatched junction bases: 18.

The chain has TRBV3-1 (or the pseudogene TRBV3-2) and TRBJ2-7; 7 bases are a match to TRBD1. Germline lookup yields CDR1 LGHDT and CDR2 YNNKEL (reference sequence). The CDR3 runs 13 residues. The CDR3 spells CASSQVPGQTLSV. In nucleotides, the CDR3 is TGTGCCAGCAGCCAGGTTCCGGGACAGACCCTGAGTGTC.

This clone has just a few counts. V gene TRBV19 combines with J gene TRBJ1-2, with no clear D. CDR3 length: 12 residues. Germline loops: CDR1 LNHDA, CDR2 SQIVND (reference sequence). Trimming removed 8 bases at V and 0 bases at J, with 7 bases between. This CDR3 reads CASSPANYGYTF. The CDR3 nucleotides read TGTGCCAGTTCTCCGGCTAACTATGGCTACACCTTC.

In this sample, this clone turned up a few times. Here the CDR3 reads CASSYRWGQPQHF. The CDR3 DNA reads TGTGCCAGCAGTTACCGGTGGGGCCAGCCCCAGCATTTT. The chain recombines TRBV28 with TRBJ1-5, with D possibly matching TRBD1 (5 bases). The CDR3 runs to 13 residues. V lost 4 bases and J lost 7, with 11 bases in between. Germline V gene sequence: CDR1 MDHEN, CDR2 SYDVKM.

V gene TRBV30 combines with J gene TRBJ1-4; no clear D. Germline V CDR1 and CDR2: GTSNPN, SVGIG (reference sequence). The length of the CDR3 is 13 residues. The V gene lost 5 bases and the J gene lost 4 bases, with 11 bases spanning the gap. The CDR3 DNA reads TGTGCCTGGGGTAAACTTAATAATGAAAAACTGTTTTTT. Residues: CAWGKLNNEKLFF. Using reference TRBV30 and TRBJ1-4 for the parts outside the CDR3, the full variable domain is SQTIHQWPATLVQPVGSPLSLECTVEGTSNPNLYWYRQAAGRGLQLLFYSVGIGQISSEVPQNLSASRPQDRQFILSSKKLLLSDSGFYLCAWGKLNNEKLFFGSGTQLSVL.

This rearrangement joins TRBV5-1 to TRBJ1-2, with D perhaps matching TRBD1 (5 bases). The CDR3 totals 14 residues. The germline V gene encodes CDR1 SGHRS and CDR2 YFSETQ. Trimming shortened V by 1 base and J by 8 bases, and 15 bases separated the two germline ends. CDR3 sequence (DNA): TGCGCCAGCAGCTTGTCAGCCCAGGGTGACGGCTACACCTTC. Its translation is CASSLSAQGDGYTF.

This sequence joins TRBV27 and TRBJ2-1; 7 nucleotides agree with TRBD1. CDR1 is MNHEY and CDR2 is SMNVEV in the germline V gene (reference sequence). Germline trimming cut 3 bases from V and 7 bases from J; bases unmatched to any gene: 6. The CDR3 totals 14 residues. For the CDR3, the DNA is TGTGCCAGCAGTTTTTTGACAGGGTGGAATGAGCAGTTCTTC. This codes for CASSFLTGWNEQFF.

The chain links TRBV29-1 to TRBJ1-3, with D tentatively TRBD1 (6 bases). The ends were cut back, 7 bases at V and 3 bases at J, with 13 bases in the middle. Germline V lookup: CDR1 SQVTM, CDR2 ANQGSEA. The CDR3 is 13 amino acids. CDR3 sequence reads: CSAQRGLGNTIYF. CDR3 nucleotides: TGCAGCGCCCAGCGGGGGCTTGGAAACACCATATATTTT.

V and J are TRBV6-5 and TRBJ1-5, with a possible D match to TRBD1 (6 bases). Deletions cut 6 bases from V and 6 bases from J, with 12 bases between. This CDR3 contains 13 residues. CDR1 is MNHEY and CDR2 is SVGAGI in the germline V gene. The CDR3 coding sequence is TGTGCCAGCAGCCTGGGGGGGGCTCAGCCCCAGCATTTT. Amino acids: CASSLGGAQPQHF.

CDR3 nucleotide sequence: TGTGCCAGTAGTATTGTTCCCCAGCGGGAGAGGTACAATGAGCAGTTCTTC. This gives the protein CASSIVPQRERYNEQFF. The V gene is TRBV19, the J gene TRBJ2-1, with 8 bases lining up with TRBD2. The germline CDR1 and CDR2 sequences are LNHDA and SQIVND (reference sequence). The V gene end was trimmed by 3 bases and the J gene end by 4 bases; junction bases not matched to a gene: 11. The CDR3 totals 17 residues.

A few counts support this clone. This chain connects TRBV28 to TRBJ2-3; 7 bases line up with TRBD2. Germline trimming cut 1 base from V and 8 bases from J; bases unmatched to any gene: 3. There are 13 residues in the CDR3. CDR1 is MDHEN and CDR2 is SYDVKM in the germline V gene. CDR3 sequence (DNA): TGTGCCAGCAGTTTATTGGGGGGGAGTACGCAGTATTTT. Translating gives CASSLLGGSTQYF.

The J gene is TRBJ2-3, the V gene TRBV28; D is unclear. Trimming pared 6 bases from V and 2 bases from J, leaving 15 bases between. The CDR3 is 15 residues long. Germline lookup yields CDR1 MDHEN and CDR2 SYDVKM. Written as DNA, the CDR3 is TGTGCCAGCAGAGCTGGGCGAACGAACACAGATACGCAGTATTTT. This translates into CASRAGRTNTDTQYF.

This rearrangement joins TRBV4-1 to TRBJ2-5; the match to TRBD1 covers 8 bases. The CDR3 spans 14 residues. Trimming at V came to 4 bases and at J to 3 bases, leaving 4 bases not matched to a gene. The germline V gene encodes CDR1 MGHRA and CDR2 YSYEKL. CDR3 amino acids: CASSPLDREETQYF. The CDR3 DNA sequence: TGCGCCAGCAGCCCCCTGGACAGGGAAGAGACCCAGTACTTC.